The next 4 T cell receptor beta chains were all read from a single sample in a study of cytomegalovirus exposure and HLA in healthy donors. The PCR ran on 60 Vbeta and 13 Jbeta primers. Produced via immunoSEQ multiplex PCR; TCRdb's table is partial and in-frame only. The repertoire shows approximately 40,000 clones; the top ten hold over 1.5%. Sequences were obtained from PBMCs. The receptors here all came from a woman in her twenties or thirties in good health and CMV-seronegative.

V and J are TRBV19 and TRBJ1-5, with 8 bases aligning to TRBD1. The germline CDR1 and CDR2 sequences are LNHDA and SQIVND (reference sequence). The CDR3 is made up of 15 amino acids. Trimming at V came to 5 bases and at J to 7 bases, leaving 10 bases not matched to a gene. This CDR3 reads CASSSGQGRSQPQHF. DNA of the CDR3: TGTGCCAGTAGTTCCGGACAGGGACGGTCCCAGCCCCAGCATTTT.

For the CDR3, the DNA is TGTGCCAGCAGTTACGAAGGCGGCAACTATGGCTACACCTTC. This translates into CASSYEGGNYGYTF. The rearrangement links TRBV6-5 to TRBJ1-2; D is uncertain. V lost 2 bases and J 2 bases, leaving 9 bases between the germline ends. The length of the CDR3 is 14 residues. Per germline, CDR1 MNHEY and CDR2 SVGAGI.

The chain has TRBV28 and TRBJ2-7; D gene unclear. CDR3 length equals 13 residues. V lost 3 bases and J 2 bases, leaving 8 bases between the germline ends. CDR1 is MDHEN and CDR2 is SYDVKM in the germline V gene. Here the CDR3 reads CASSLTYAYEQYF. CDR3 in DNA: TGTGCCAGCAGTTTGACATACGCCTACGAGCAGTACTTC.

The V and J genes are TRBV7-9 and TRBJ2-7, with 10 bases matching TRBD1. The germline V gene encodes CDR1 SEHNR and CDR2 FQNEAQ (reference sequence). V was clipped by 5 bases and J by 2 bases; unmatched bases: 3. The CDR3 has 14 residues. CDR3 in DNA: TGTGCCAGCAGCCAAGGGACAGGGGCCTACGAGCAGTACTTC. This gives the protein CASSQGTGAYEQYF.